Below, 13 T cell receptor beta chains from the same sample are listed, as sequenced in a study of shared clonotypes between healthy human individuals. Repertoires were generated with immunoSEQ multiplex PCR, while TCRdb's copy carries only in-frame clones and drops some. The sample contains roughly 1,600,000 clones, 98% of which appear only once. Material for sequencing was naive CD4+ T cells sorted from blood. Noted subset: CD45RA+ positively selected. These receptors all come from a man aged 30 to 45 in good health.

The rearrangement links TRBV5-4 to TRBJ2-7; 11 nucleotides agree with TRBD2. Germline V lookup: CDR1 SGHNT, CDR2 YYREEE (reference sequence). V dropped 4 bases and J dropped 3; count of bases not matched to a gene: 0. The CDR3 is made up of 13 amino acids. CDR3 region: CASSGTSGYEQYF. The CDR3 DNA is TGTGCCAGCAGCGGGACTAGCGGCTACGAGCAGTACTTC.

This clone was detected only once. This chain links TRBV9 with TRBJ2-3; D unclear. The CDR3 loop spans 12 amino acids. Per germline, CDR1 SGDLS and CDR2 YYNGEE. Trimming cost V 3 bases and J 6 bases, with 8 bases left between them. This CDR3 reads CASSALGDTQYF. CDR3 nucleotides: TGTGCCAGCAGCGCCTTAGGGGATACGCAGTATTTT.

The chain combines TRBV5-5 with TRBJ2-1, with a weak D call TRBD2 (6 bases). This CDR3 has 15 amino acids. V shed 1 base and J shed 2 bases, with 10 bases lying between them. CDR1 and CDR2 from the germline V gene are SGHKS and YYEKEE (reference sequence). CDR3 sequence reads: CASSLRRGAYNEQFF. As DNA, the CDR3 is TGTGCCAGCAGCTTGAGGCGGGGTGCCTACAATGAGCAGTTCTTC.

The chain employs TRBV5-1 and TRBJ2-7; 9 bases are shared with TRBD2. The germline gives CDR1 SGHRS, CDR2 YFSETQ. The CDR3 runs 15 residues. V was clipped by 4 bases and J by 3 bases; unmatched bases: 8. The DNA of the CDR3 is TGCGCCAGCAGCCTGGAGACTAGCGGTGGCTACGAGCAGTACTTC. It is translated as CASSLETSGGYEQYF.

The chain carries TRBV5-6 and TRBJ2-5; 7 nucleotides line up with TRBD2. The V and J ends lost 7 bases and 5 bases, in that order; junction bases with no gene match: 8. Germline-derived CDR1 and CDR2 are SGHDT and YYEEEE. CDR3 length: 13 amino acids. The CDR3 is CASGPGLRETQYF. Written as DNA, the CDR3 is TGTGCCAGCGGTCCGGGACTACGGGAGACCCAGTACTTC. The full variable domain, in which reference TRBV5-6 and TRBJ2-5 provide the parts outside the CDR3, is DAGVTQSPTHLIKTRGQQVTLRCSPKSGHDTVSWYQQALGQGPQFIFQYYEEEERQRGNFPDRFSGHQFPNYSSELNVNALLLGDSALYLCASGPGLRETQYFGPGTRLLVL.

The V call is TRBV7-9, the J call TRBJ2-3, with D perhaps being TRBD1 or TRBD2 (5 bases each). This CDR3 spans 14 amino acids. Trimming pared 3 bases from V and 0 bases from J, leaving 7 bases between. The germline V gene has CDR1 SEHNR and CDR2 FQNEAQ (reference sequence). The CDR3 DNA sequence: TGTGCCAGCAGCTTCCGGGACAGCACAGATACGCAGTATTTT. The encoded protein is CASSFRDSTDTQYF. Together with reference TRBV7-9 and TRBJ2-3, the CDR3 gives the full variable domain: DTGVSQNPRHKITKRGQNVTFRCDPISEHNRLYWYRQTLGQGPEFLTYFQNEAQLEKSRLLSDRFSAERPKGSFSTLEIQRTEQGDSAMYLCASSFRDSTDTQYFGPGTRLTVL.

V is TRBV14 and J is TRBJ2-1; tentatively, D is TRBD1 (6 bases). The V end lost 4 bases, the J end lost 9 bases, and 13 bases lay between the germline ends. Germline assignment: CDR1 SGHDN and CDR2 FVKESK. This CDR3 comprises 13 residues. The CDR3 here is CASSPYTGTEQFF. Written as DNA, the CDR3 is TGTGCCAGCAGCCCCTACACAGGGACTGAGCAGTTCTTC.

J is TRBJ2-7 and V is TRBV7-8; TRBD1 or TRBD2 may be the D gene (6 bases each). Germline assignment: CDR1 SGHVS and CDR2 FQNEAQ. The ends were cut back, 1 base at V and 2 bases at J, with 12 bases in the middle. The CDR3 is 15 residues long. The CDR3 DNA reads TGTGCCAGCAGCTTAGGAGGGGGGATAACCTACGAGCAGTACTTC. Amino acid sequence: CASSLGGGITYEQYF.

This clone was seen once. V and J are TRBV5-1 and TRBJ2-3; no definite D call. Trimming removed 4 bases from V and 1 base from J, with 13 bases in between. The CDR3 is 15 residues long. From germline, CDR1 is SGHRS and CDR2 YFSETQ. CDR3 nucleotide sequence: TGCGCCAGCAGCCGAGGAGATGGAGGCACAGATACGCAGTATTTT. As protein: CASSRGDGGTDTQYF. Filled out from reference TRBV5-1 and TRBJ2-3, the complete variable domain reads KAGVTQTPRYLIKTRGQQVTLSCSPISGHRSVSWYQQTPGQGLQFLFEYFSETQRNKGNFPGRFSGRQFSNSRSEMNVSTLELGDSALYLCASSRGDGGTDTQYFGPGTRLTVL.

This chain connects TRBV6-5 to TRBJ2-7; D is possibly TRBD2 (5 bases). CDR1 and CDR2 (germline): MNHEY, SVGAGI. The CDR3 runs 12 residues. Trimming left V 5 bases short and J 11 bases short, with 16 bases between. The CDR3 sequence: CASSTGLSREYF. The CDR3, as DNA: TGTGCCAGCAGTACTGGACTCTCGAGAGAGTACTTC.

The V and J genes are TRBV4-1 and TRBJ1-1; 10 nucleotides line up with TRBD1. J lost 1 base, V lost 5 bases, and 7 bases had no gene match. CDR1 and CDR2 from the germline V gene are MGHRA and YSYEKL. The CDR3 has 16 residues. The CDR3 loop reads CASSKGQGIWNTEAFF. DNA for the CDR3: TGCGCCAGCAGCAAGGGACAGGGGATTTGGAACACTGAAGCTTTCTTT.

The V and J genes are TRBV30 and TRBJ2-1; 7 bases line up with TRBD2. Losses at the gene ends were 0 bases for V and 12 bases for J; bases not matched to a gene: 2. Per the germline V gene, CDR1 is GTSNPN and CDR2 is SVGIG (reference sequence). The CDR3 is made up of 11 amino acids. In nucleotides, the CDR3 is TGTGCCTGGAGTGTATTAGCGGGGCAGTTCTTC. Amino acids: CAWSVLAGQFF.

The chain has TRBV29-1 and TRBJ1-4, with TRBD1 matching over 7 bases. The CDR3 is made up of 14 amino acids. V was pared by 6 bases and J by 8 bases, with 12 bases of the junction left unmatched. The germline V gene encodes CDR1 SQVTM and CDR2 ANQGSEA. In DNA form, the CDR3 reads TGCAGCGTCACTACAGGGGAAGGGAGGGAAAAACTGTTTTTT. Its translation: CSVTTGEGREKLFF.